Sequencing of this T cell receptor (beta chain) was carried out in a study of T cell repertoires in cytomegalovirus infection. Study-level background: The authors relied on CMV epitopes, both recently identified HLA-C-restricted and well-studied HLA-B-restricted. Public TCR beta signature analysis indicated the presence of both CMV infection and matching HLA type.

A note on this clonotype: The antigen is not known.

Trimming took off 1 base at V and 9 bases at J, with 6 bases between the two ends. Germline V gives CDR1 SGHTA, CDR2 FQGNSA. The CDR3 contains 11 residues. TCRdb re-analysed the reads in MiXCR, keeping a single row per CDR3 protein. This table has a few hundred thousand distinct CDR3 sequences, about 40% appearing once. Study results and limitations: Summed frequency of public TCR beta families distinguished CMV carriers with the relevant HLA.

The TCR sequence derives from a human donor in good health (CMV status not recorded). Some clones in this sample may be carry-over from other donors' samples. This chain uses TRBV7-2 with TRBJ2-5; D unresolved. The input for sequencing was cultured PBMCs, taken from culture after CMV antigen stimulation. In nucleotides, the CDR3 is TGTGCCAGCAGCTTAGGACCTGCCCAGTACTTC. It codes for CASSLGPAQYF.